The next 8 T cell receptor beta chains were all read from a single sample in a study of cytomegalovirus exposure and HLA in healthy donors. With 60 Vbeta and 13 Jbeta primers, the PCR was carried out. This table comes from immunoSEQ multiplex PCR, and its TCRdb copy is limited to in-frame clones, with some not included. The profile shows 150,000 or so clones, roughly 84% of them singletons. The sample taken for sequencing was PBMCs. These receptors were collected from a boy younger than 10 in good health and CMV-seronegative.

The chain employs TRBV27 and TRBJ1-1; 8 nucleotides match TRBD1. In germline, CDR1 is MNHEY, CDR2 SMNVEV (reference sequence). With V trimmed by 2 bases and J by 3 bases, 5 bases remained unmatched. The CDR3 contains 15 residues. The CDR3 DNA is TGTGCCAGCAGTTTAGACAGGGGAAAGGACACTGAAGCTTTCTTT. It yields the protein CASSLDRGKDTEAFF.

The chain joins TRBV5-1 to TRBJ2-4; TRBD2 is a possible D gene (5 bases). The germline V gene encodes CDR1 SGHRS and CDR2 YFSETQ. This CDR3 spans 16 amino acids. V was shortened by 0 bases and J by 4 bases, with 14 bases between the two germline ends. CDR3 DNA: TGCGCCAGCAGCTTGGGTTTAGGGTGGGAGAAAAACATTCAGTACTTC. As protein: CASSLGLGWEKNIQYF.

This chain uses TRBV5-1 with TRBJ1-2; 7 bases are a match to TRBD1. V gave up 4 bases and J gave up 4 bases; unmatched junction bases: 10. This CDR3 has 15 residues. Germline-derived CDR1 and CDR2 are SGHRS and YFSETQ. The CDR3 reads CASSPWTGTGYGYTF. The CDR3 DNA reads as TGCGCCAGCAGCCCCTGGACAGGAACTGGCTATGGCTACACCTTC.

The chain uses TRBV25-1 and TRBJ2-1, with D maybe TRBD1 (6 bases). This CDR3 has 15 amino acids. Trimming stripped 3 bases from V and 7 bases from J, with 16 bases between. Germline CDR1 and CDR2: MGHDK and SYGVNS. The CDR3 sequence is CASSDYKGVSNEQFF. CDR3 nucleotide sequence: TGTGCCAGCAGTGATTACAAGGGGGTATCAAATGAGCAGTTCTTC.

This chain joins TRBV10-3 and TRBJ2-7; 9 bases agree with TRBD2. V lost 3 bases and J lost 2; bases outside the gene matches: 8. Germline CDR1 is ENHRY and CDR2 is SYGVKD. The CDR3 covers 16 residues. The CDR3: CAISEPSSGAAYEQYF. CDR3 sequence (DNA): TGTGCCATCAGTGAACCTTCTAGCGGGGCTGCCTACGAGCAGTACTTC.

The V gene is TRBV5-1, the J gene TRBJ2-2; D is perhaps TRBD2 (6 bases). Germline V gives CDR1 SGHRS, CDR2 YFSETQ. Trimming shortened V by 4 bases and J by 7 bases, and 17 bases separated the two germline ends. There are 15 residues in the CDR3. DNA of the CDR3: TGCGCCAGCAGCCCGGGGACTCTAAGGGACGGGGAGCTGTTTTTT. This gives the protein CASSPGTLRDGELFF.

In this sample, this clone turned up a few times. The genes are TRBV6-1 and TRBJ1-4; D ambiguous. V was trimmed by 8 bases and J by 0 bases, leaving 13 bases between them. Germline loops: CDR1 MNHNS, CDR2 SASEGT. The CDR3 sequence is 15 residues long. The CDR3 spells CASVRELATNEKLFF. CDR3 DNA sequence: TGTGCCAGCGTACGGGAACTTGCAACTAATGAAAAACTGTTTTTT.

This clone was observed once. The CDR3 coding sequence is TGTGCCATCAGTGATGCGGAAGTTAACTATGGCTACACCTTC. It specifies CAISDAEVNYGYTF. V and J are TRBV10-3 and TRBJ1-2; D ambiguous. Germline V lookup: CDR1 ENHRY, CDR2 SYGVKD. V was trimmed by 3 bases and J by 1 base, leaving 9 bases between them. The CDR3 is made up of 14 amino acids.